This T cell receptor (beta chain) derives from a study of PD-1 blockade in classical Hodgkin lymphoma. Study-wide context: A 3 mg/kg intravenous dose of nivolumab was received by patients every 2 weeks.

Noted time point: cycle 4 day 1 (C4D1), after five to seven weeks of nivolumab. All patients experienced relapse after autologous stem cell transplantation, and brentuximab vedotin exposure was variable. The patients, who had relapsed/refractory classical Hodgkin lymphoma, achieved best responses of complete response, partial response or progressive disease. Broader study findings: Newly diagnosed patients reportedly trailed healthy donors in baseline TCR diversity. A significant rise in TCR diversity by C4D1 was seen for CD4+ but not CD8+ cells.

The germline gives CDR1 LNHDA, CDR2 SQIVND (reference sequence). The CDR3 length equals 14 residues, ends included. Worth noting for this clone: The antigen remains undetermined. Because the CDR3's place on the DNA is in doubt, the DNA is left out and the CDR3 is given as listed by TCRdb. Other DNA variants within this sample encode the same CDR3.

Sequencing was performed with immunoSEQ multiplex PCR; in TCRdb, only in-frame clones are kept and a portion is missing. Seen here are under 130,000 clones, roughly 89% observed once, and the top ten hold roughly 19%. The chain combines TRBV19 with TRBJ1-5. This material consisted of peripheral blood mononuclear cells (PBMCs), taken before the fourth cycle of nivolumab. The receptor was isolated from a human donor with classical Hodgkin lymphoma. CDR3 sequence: CASSIPPSVRPQHF.